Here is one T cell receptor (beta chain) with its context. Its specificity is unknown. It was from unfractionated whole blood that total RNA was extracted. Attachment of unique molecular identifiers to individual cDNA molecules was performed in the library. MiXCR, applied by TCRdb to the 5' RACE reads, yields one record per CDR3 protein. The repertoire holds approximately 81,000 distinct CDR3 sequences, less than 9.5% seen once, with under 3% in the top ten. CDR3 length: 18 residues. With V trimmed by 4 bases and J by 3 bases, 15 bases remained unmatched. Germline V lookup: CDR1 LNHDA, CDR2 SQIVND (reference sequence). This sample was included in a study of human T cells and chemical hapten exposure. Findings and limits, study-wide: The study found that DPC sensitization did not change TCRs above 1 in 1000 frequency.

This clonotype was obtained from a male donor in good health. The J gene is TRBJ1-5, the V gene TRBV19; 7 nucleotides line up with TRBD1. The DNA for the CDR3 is TGTGCCAGTAGTAAGACAGGGCGTGTGGCTCCTTCCAATCAGCCCCAGCATTTT. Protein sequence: CASSKTGRVAPSNQPQHF.